This T cell receptor beta chain appears in the sequencing data of a study of cytomegalovirus exposure and HLA in healthy donors. For the study at large: The 90 to 150 validation repertoires matched the 666 first-cohort repertoires in platform, a later analysis reported.

To note about this clone: Its specificity is unknown.

The donors were members of the approximately 130-subject validation cohort (separate from the roughly 700-subject first cohort). Findings of the study overall: A subsequent analysis found that TCR clusters from the first cohort also tended to co-occur in the 130 or so validation repertoires, with about 94% of cluster scores above 0.

Between the trimmed V and J ends, which lost 1 base and 7 bases, there was a span of 14 bases. CDR3 length: 15 residues. The germline CDR1 and CDR2 sequences are MGHRA and YSYEKL. Sequenced by immunoSEQ multiplex PCR; TCRdb stores in-frame clones only, minus some. Found here are some 98,000 clones, approximately 88% of them singletons; the top ten hold more than 3%. The sample comprised PBMCs. The chain is built from TRBV4-1 and TRBJ1-5; D gene uncertain. The receptor comes from a woman in her thirties in good health and CMV-seronegative. The chain's CDR3 is CASSQVGGLGQPQHF. The CDR3 coding sequence is TGCGCCAGCAGCCAAGTGGGCGGGTTAGGGCAGCCCCAGCATTTT.